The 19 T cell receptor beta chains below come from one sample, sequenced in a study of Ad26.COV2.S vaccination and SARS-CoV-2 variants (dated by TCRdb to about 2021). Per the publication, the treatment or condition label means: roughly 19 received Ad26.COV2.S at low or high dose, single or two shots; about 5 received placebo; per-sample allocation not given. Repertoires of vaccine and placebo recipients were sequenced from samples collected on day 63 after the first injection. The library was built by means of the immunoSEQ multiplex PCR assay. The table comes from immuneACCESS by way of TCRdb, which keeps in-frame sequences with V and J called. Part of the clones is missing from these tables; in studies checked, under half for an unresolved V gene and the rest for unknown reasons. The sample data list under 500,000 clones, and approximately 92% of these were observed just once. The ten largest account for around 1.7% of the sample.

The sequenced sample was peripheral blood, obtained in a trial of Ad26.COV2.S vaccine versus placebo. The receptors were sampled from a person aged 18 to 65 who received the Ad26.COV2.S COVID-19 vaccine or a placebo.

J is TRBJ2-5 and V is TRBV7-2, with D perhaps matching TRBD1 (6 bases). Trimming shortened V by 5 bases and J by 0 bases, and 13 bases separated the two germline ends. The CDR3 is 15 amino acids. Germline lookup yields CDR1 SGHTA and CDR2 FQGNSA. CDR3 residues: CASSRDTMYQETQYF. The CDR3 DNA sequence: TGTGCCAGCAGCCGGGACACCATGTACCAAGAGACCCAGTACTTC.

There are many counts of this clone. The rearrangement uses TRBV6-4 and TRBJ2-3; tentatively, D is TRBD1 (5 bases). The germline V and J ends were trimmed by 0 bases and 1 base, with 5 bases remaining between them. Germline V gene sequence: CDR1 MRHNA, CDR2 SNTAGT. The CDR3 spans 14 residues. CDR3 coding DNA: TGTGCCAGCAGTGACTCAGGGGGCACAGATACGCAGTATTTT. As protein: CASSDSGGTDTQYF.

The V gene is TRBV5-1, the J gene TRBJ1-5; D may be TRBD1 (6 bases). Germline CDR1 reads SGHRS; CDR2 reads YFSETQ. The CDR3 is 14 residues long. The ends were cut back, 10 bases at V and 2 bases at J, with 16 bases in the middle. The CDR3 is CAAAGERGNQPQHF. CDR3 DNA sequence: TGCGCCGCCGCAGGGGAACGGGGCAATCAGCCCCAGCATTTT. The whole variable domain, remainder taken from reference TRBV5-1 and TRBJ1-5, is KAGVTQTPRYLIKTRGQQVTLSCSPISGHRSVSWYQQTPGQGLQFLFEYFSETQRNKGNFPGRFSGRQFSNSRSEMNVSTLELGDSALYLCAAAGERGNQPQHFGDGTRLSIL.

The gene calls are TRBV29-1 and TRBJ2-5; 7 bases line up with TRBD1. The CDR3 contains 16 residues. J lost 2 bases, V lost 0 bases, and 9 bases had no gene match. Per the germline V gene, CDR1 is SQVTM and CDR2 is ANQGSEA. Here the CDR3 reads CSVEEVVGQSQETQYF. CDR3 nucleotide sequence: TGCAGCGTTGAAGAAGTGGTGGGACAGAGTCAAGAGACCCAGTACTTC.

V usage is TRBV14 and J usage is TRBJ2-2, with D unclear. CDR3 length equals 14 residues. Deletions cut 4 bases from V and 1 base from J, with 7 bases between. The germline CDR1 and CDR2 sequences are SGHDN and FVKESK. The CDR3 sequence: CASSPGGNTGELFF. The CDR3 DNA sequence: TGTGCCAGCAGCCCAGGCGGGAACACCGGGGAGCTGTTTTTT.

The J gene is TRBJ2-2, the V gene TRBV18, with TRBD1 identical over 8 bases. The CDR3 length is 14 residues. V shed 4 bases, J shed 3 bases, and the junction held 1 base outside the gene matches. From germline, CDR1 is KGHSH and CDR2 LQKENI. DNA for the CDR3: TGTGCCAGCTCACGGGGACAGGACACCGGGGAGCTGTTTTTT. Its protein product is CASSRGQDTGELFF.

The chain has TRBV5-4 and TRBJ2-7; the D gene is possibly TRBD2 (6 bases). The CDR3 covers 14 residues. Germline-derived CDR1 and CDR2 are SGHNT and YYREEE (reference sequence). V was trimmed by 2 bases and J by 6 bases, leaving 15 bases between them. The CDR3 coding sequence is TGTGCCAGCAGCTTCCGTGGAGGGCGGATCGAGCAGTACTTC. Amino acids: CASSFRGGRIEQYF. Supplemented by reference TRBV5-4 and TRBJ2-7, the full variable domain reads ETGVTQSPTHLIKTRGQQVTLRCSSQSGHNTVSWYQQALGQGPQFIFQYYREEENGRGNFPPRFSGLQFPNYSSELNVNALELDDSALYLCASSFRGGRIEQYFGPGTRLTVT.

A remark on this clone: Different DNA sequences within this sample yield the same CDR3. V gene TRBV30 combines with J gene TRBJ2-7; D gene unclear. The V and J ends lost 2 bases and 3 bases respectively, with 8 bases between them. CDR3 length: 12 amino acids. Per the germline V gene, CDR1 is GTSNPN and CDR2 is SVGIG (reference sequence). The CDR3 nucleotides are TGTGCCTGGAGTCTCTTGGGCTACGAGCAGTACTTC. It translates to CAWSLLGYEQYF.

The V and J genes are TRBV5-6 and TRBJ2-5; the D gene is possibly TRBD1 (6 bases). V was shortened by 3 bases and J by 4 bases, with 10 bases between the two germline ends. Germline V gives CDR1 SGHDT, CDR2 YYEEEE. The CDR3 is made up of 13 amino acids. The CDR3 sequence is CASSSGVTETQYF. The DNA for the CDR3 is TGTGCCAGCAGCTCAGGGGTTACAGAGACCCAGTACTTC.

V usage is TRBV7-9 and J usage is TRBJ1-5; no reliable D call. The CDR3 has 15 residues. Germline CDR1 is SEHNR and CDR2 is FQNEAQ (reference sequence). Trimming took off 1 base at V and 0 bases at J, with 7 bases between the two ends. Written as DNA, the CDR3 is TGTGCCAGCAGCTTAGAGGGCCATAGCAATCAGCCCCAGCATTTT. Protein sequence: CASSLEGHSNQPQHF.

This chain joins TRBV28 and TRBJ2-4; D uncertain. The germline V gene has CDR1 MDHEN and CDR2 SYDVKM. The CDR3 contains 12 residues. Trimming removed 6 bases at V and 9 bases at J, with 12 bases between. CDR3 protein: CASSPRSLIQYF. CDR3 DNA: TGTGCCAGCAGCCCCAGGAGTCTCATTCAGTACTTC.

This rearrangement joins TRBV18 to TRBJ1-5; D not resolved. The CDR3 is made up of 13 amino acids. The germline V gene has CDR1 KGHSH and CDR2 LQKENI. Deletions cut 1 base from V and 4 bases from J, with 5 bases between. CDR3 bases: TGTGCCAGCTCACCACTGCAGAATCAGCCCCAGCATTTT. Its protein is CASSPLQNQPQHF.

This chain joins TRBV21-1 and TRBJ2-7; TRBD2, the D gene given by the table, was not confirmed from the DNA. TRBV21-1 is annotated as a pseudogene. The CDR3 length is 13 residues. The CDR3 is CASSKAATYEQYF. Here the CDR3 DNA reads TGTGCCAGCAGCAAAGCAGCAACCTACGAGCAGTACTTC.

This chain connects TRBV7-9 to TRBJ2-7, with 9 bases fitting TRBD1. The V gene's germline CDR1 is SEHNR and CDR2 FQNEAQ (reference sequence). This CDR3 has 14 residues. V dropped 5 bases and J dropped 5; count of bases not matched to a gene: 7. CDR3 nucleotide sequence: TGTGCCAGCAGCCACGAGGGGACAGGGCACGAGCAGTACTTC. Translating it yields CASSHEGTGHEQYF.

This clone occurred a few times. CDR3 coding DNA: TGTGCCAGCAAGCAGCCGAATTCACCCCTCCACTTT. Its protein is CASKQPNSPLHF. The chain couples TRBV2 to TRBJ1-6, with no clear D. Germline V gives CDR1 SNHLY, CDR2 FYNNEI. Trimming cost V 7 bases and J 7 bases, with 8 bases left between them. This CDR3 region has 12 residues.

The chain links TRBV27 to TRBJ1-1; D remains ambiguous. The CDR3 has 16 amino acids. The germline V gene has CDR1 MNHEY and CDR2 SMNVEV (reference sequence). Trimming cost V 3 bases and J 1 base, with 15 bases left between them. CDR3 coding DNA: TGTGCCAGCAGTTTTAACTTAGGGCGAAGGAACACTGAAGCTTTCTTT. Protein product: CASSFNLGRRNTEAFF.

CDR3 sequence: CASSQDRVAGNTGELFF. CDR3 sequence (DNA): TGCGCCAGCAGCCAAGATAGGGTAGCGGGGAACACCGGGGAGCTGTTTTTT. The chain recombines TRBV4-1 with TRBJ2-2, with 7 nucleotides matching TRBD2. Trimming at V came to 0 bases and at J to 1 base, leaving 5 bases not matched to a gene. This CDR3 has 17 residues. Per the germline V gene, CDR1 is MGHRA and CDR2 is YSYEKL.

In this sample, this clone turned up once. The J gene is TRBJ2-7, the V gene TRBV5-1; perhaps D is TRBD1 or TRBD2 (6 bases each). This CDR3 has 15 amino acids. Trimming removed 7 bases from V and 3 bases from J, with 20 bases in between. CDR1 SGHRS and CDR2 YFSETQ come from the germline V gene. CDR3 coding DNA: TGCGCCAGCGCCCCCCCGGCTGGAGGGGGCTACGAGCAGTACTTC. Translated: CASAPPAGGGYEQYF.

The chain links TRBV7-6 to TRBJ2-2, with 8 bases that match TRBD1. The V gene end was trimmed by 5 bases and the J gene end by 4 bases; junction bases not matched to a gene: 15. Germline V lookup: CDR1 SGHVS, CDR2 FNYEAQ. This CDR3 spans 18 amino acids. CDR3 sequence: CASSQGQGAGIGTGELFF. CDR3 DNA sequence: TGTGCCAGCAGCCAAGGGCAGGGGGCAGGGATAGGCACCGGGGAGCTGTTTTTT.